The 30 T cell receptor beta chains below were found in one sample sequenced in a study of glioma-infiltrating T cells. Amplification of TCR alpha and beta CDR3 regions from RNA used iRepertoire nested multiplex PCR. TCRdb analysed the multiplex PCR reads with MiXCR anew, one entry per CDR3 protein. The table includes fewer than 250,000 distinct CDR3 sequences, approximately 30% detected once. Sequencing was performed on glioma tissue, nonneoplastic brain tissue, or PBMCs (not recorded which). The source of these receptors is a human donor with low-grade glioma or glioblastoma, undergoing nonglioma brain surgery, or in good health (not recorded which).

This clonotype was observed many times. The J gene is TRBJ1-4, the V gene TRBV28, with D possibly TRBD1 on 6 matching bases. Germline loops: CDR1 MDHEN, CDR2 SYDVKM. V shed 5 bases and J shed 0 bases, with 16 bases lying between them. The CDR3 is 17 residues long. CDR3 bases: TGTGCCAGCAGTCCCCCCGGGGGGGGCGCAACTAATGAAAAACTGTTTTTT. This sequence encodes CASSPPGGGATNEKLFF.

This clonotype appeared many times. This chain uses TRBV24-1 with TRBJ2-1, with 7 positions matching TRBD2. V was pared by 4 bases and J by 9 bases, with 5 bases of the junction left unmatched. CDR1 and CDR2 (germline): KGHDR, SFDVKD. This CDR3 has 13 amino acids. The CDR3, as DNA: TGTGCCACCAGTGACCCGACTAGCACTGAGCAGTTCTTC. It specifies CATSDPTSTEQFF.

Details on this clonotype: A clone one base away is much larger, so this may be a read error. The chain carries TRBV6-6 and TRBJ1-1; D is uncertain. This CDR3 spans 13 amino acids. Germline CDR1 and CDR2: MNHNY and SVGAGI (reference sequence). In DNA form, the CDR3 reads TGTGCCAGCAGTTACGAACAGAACACTAAAGCTTTCTTT. Encoded protein: CASSYEQNTKAFF.

The chain joins TRBV4-2 to TRBJ2-2, with TRBD2 matching 7 bases. The germline CDR1 and CDR2 sequences are LGHNA and YNFKEQ. V lost 4 bases to trimming and J lost 7 bases; unmatched junction nucleotides: 12. The CDR3 loop spans 16 amino acids. The CDR3 reads CASSLERREMNGELFF. The CDR3 bases are TGTGCCAGCAGCCTGGAACGGCGGGAGATGAACGGGGAGCTGTTTTTT.

This clonotype has ten or more counts. The rearrangement uses TRBV2 and TRBJ1-3; TRBD1 is a possible D gene (6 bases). Germline values: CDR1 SNHLY, CDR2 FYNNEI. V was shortened by 6 bases and J by 0 bases, with 12 bases between the two germline ends. This CDR3 region has 15 residues. For the CDR3, the DNA is TGTGCCAGCAGCGGAACAGGGACCTCTGGAAACACCATATATTTT. This sequence encodes CASSGTGTSGNTIYF.

About this clonotype: This may stem from a read error, because a much larger clone lies one nucleotide away. V is TRBV7-2 and J is TRBJ2-1; no firm D call. V was cut by 6 bases and J by 8 bases, with 20 bases left in between. This CDR3 spans 15 amino acids. The germline V gene has CDR1 SGHTA and CDR2 FQGNSA. The CDR3 region has the DNA TGTGCCAGCAGATTAATCGCGGACCCGAGCGATGAGCAGTTCTTC. Translated, it gives CASRLIADPSDEQFF. The variable domain in full, with the rest retrieved from reference TRBV7-2 and TRBJ2-1, is GAGVSQSPSNKVTEKGKDVELRCDPISGHTALYWYRQSLGQGLEFLIYFQGNSAPDKSGLPSDRFSAERTGGSVSTLTIQRTQQEDSAVYLCASRLIADPSDEQFFGPGTRLTVL.

This clonotype was recorded a few times. The chain combines TRBV5-4 with TRBJ2-5; 7 positions match TRBD2. Germline trimming cut 7 bases from V and 5 bases from J; bases unmatched to any gene: 11. Germline V gene data show CDR1 as SGHNT and CDR2 as YYREEE (reference sequence). This CDR3 contains 14 residues. The CDR3 DNA is TGTGCCAGCTCCGACGCCCAGGGAGGGGAGACCCAGTACTTC. It specifies CASSDAQGGETQYF.

This clonotype showed up many times. The chain uses TRBV11-2 and TRBJ1-2; 11 nucleotides match TRBD1. The CDR3 spans 15 residues. V trimming: 5 bases; J trimming: 7 bases; junction bases outside the gene matches: 9. Germline V gene sequence: CDR1 SGHAT, CDR2 FQNNGV. The CDR3 loop reads CASSQEGQGGGGYTF. The CDR3 nucleotides read TGTGCCAGCAGCCAAGAGGGACAGGGGGGAGGTGGCTACACCTTC.

For this clonotype: One base away lies a much larger clone, so this may be a sequencing read error. The V gene is TRBV29-1, the J gene TRBJ1-1; D uncertain. The CDR3 runs to 13 residues. The germline CDR1 and CDR2 sequences are SQVTM and ANQGSEA. CDR3 nucleotide sequence: TGCAACGTTGTTACAGACCCGAACACTGAAGCTTTCTTT. It codes for CNVVTDPNTEAFF.

The genes are TRBV6-5 and TRBJ1-2; 8 nucleotides agree with TRBD1. Looked up from germline, CDR1 is MNHEY and CDR2 is SVGAGI. The CDR3 spans 15 residues. V gave up 1 base and J gave up 3 bases; unmatched junction bases: 4. CDR3 residues: CASSYLATGDYGYTF. CDR3 DNA sequence: TGTGCCAGCAGTTACTTAGCGACAGGGGACTATGGCTACACCTTC.

Many counts were recorded for this clonotype. The chain recombines TRBV15 with TRBJ2-3, with D possibly TRBD1 on 5 matching bases. The CDR3 spans 15 residues. Germline CDR1 LNHNV, CDR2 YYDKDF (reference sequence). V lost 1 base and J lost 7, with 15 bases in between. The CDR3 region is CATSRVGHGANTQYF. The CDR3 DNA follows: TGTGCCACCAGCAGAGTGGGGCACGGAGCAAATACGCAGTATTTT.

To note about this clonotype: This clone may be a read error of a much larger clone one base away. This likely comes from a read error, as the CDR3 has no conserved phenylalanine or tryptophan at its end. The V and J genes are TRBV4-2 and TRBJ2-1, with 10 bases lining up with TRBD1. Germline V gene sequence: CDR1 LGHNA, CDR2 YNFKEQ. The CDR3 runs 17 residues. Losses at the gene ends were 2 bases for V and 7 bases for J; bases not matched to a gene: 11. CDR3: CASSQRTTGTGANEQFL. CDR3 DNA sequence: TGTGCCAGCAGCCAACGGACTACCGGGACAGGGGCTAATGAGCAGTTCCTC.

The chain recombines TRBV7-9 with TRBJ1-1; TRBD1 is a possible D gene (5 bases). The length of the CDR3 is 13 residues. V was pared by 7 bases and J by 4 bases, with 13 bases between. CDR1 is SEHNR, CDR2 FQNEAQ, per germline (reference sequence). For the CDR3, the DNA is TGTGCCAGCATCCTGGGGGGGGGCACTGAAGCTTTCTTT. Translating gives CASILGGGTEAFF.

A note on this clonotype: A much larger clone differs from this one at a single base, so this may be a read error. CDR3 protein: CASSLERLAKNIQYF. CDR3 DNA: TGTGCCAGCAGCTTAGAAAGGCTAGCCAAAAACATTCAGTACTTC. The J gene is TRBJ2-4, the V gene TRBV7-2; D is ambiguous. This CDR3 is built from 15 residues. CDR1 is SGHTA and CDR2 is FQGNSA in the germline V gene. V gave up 1 base and J gave up 0 bases, with 7 bases separating them.

This clonotype was counted at least ten times. At one boundary the junction diverges from the germline segment, which might be a read error. The V call is TRBV6-2 or TRBV6-3, the J call TRBJ2-7; possibly TRBD2 for D (5 bases). The CDR3 totals 14 residues. CDR1 and CDR2 from the germline V gene are MNHEY and SVGEGT. The DNA of the CDR3 is TGTGCCAGCAGGCCATCCGGAGGCTCCGACGAGCAGTACTTC. This codes for CASRPSGGSDEQYF.

The chain is built from TRBV27 and TRBJ2-4; D is possibly TRBD1 (6 bases). Germline CDR1 reads MNHEY; CDR2 reads SMNVEV (reference sequence). V lost 5 bases, J lost 9 bases, and 17 bases lay in between. This CDR3 comprises 14 residues. The CDR3 DNA follows: TGTGCCAGCAGTCCGCGACAGGCGACGGGCATTCAGTACTTC. Translating it yields CASSPRQATGIQYF.

The genes are TRBV7-2 and TRBJ2-7; D call uncertain. The CDR3 runs to 10 residues. V lost 6 bases and J lost 11, with 11 bases in between. The V gene's germline CDR1 is SGHTA and CDR2 FQGNSA. The CDR3 protein is CASSQETEYF. The CDR3 DNA is TGTGCCAGCAGTCAAGAGACCGAGTACTTC.

This clonotype was recorded at least ten times. The chain couples TRBV4-1 to TRBJ2-3; D unresolved. Germline V CDR1 and CDR2: MGHRA, YSYEKL. With 1 base removed from V and 2 bases from J, the gap between germline ends came to 16 bases. The CDR3 has 17 amino acids. The CDR3 spells CASSQVWRTQPTDTQYF. In DNA, the CDR3 is TGCGCCAGCAGCCAAGTATGGCGAACCCAGCCCACAGATACGCAGTATTTT.

The chain uses TRBV7-6 and TRBJ2-1, with 7 nucleotides matching TRBD1. Germline assignment: CDR1 SGHVS and CDR2 FNYEAQ. V lost 4 bases to trimming and J lost 7 bases; unmatched junction nucleotides: 13. This CDR3 has 16 residues. DNA for the CDR3: TGTGCCAGCAGCTCCCACGGGACAGAGGGCATAAATGAGCAGTTCTTC. Translated: CASSSHGTEGINEQFF.

This clonotype was counted between two and nine times. The V call is TRBV5-1, the J call TRBJ1-1; possible D gene TRBD1, 5 bases. V gave up 3 bases and J gave up 1 base, with 10 bases separating them. In germline, CDR1 is SGHRS, CDR2 YFSETQ. This CDR3 is built from 14 residues. The CDR3 protein is CASSSGTANTEAFF. In DNA form, the CDR3 reads TGCGCCAGCAGCTCGGGGACGGCGAACACTGAAGCTTTCTTT.

This clonotype has a count of ten or more. This sequence joins TRBV27 and TRBJ1-5, with unresolved D. The germline V gene has CDR1 MNHEY and CDR2 SMNVEV (reference sequence). This CDR3 comprises 11 residues. Trimming stripped 3 bases from V and 4 bases from J, with 1 base between. The CDR3 sequence: CASSLNQPQHF. The CDR3 DNA reads as TGTGCCAGCAGTTTGAATCAGCCCCAGCATTTT.

This rearrangement joins TRBV27 to TRBJ2-1; TRBD2 matches at 8 bases. Trimming cost V 10 bases and J 4 bases; bases outside gene matches: 9. The germline V gene has CDR1 MNHEY and CDR2 SMNVEV (reference sequence). CDR3 length: 14 residues. In DNA, the CDR3 is TGTGCCACCTCCTATAGCGGGGCTTACAATGAGCAGTTCTTC. This codes for CATSYSGAYNEQFF.

This clonotype was picked up one time. The chain uses TRBV5-1 and TRBJ2-1; 8 bases align to TRBD1. J lost 15 bases, V lost 3 bases, and 14 bases had no gene match. CDR1 SGHRS and CDR2 YFSETQ come from the germline V gene. The CDR3 length is 14 residues. This chain's CDR3 is CASSSRTGQNERFF. CDR3 in DNA: TGCGCCAGCAGCTCCCGGACAGGGCAGAACGAACGGTTCTTC.

CDR3: CASSQLGTIGKETQYF. CDR3 nucleotides: TGTGCCAGCAGCCAACTCGGGACTATCGGAAAAGAGACCCAGTACTTC. This chain connects TRBV3-1 to TRBJ2-5, with TRBD2 matching over 7 bases. V gave up 2 bases and J gave up 3 bases; unmatched junction bases: 9. The CDR3 totals 16 residues. Germline CDR1 is LGHDT and CDR2 is YNNKEL (reference sequence).

As to this clonotype: An end of the junction differs from the germline gene, which may be a read error. V gene TRBV7-2 combines with J gene TRBJ2-1; D is unresolved. CDR3 length: 15 amino acids. The germline CDR1 and CDR2 sequences are SGHTA and FQGNSA. The CDR3, as DNA: TGCGCCAGCAGCCAAGAAAGAAGTTCCAGCAGTGAGCAGTTCTTC. As protein: CASSQERSSSSEQFF.

This clonotype has a count of ten or more. The V call is TRBV5-6, the J call TRBJ1-1, with D unresolved. Germline V lookup: CDR1 SGHDT, CDR2 YYEEEE. CDR3 length equals 15 residues. The V and J ends lost 2 bases and 3 bases respectively, with 14 bases between them. The CDR3 spells CASSFSARRYTEAFF. In DNA form, the CDR3 reads TGTGCCAGCAGCTTTTCCGCCCGGCGGTACACTGAAGCTTTCTTT.

This clonotype was seen many times. The CDR3 protein is CASSHARGQGEGYTF. DNA of the CDR3: TGTGCCAGCAGCCACGCAAGGGGGCAGGGGGAGGGCTACACCTTC. V usage is TRBV4-2 and J usage is TRBJ1-2; TRBD1 agrees at 7 bases. J gave up 8 bases and V 3 bases, and 12 bases lay outside the gene matches. Germline V CDR1 and CDR2: LGHNA, YNFKEQ. CDR3 length: 15 amino acids.

Ten or more counts support this clonotype. The rearrangement joins TRBV3-1 to TRBJ1-5, with TRBD1 as a possible D gene (6 bases). The V gene's germline CDR1 is LGHDT and CDR2 YNNKEL (reference sequence). V was trimmed by 1 base and J by 7 bases, leaving 14 bases between them. The CDR3 covers 15 residues. The CDR3 bases are TGTGCCAGCAGCCAAGGATCCGGGGGCTACCAGCCCCAGCATTTT. Its translation is CASSQGSGGYQPQHF.

Ten or more counts support this clonotype. This chain joins TRBV27 and TRBJ1-5; D call uncertain. The germline V gene encodes CDR1 MNHEY and CDR2 SMNVEV (reference sequence). The CDR3 spans 14 residues. V was pared by 3 bases and J by 3 bases, with 9 bases between. CDR3 DNA: TGTGCCAGCAGTTTTTTCGGGAACAATCAGCCCCAGCATTTT. It encodes CASSFFGNNQPQHF.

This clonotype was recorded many times. The chain uses TRBV4-2 and TRBJ2-6; D perhaps matches TRBD1 (6 bases). Trimming pared 1 base from V and 4 bases from J, leaving 11 bases between. In germline, CDR1 is LGHNA, CDR2 YNFKEQ. The CDR3 has 16 residues. Here the CDR3 reads CASSQVSGDGANVLTF. CDR3 nucleotides: TGTGCCAGCAGCCAAGTTTCAGGGGACGGGGCCAACGTCCTGACTTTC.